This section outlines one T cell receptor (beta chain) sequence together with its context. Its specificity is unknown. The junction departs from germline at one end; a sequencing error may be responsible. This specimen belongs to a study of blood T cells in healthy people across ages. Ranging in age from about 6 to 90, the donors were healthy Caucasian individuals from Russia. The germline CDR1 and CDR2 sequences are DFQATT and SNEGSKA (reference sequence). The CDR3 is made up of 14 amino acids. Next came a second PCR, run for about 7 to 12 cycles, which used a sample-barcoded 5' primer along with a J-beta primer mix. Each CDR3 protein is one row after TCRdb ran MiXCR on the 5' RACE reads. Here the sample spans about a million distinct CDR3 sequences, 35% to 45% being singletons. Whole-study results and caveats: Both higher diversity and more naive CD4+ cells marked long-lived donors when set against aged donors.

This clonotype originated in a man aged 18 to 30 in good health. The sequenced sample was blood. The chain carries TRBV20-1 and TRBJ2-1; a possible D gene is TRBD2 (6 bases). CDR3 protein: CSASPGLHYNEQSF. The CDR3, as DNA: TGCAGTGCTAGCCCGGGACTTCACTACAATGAGCAGTCCTTC.